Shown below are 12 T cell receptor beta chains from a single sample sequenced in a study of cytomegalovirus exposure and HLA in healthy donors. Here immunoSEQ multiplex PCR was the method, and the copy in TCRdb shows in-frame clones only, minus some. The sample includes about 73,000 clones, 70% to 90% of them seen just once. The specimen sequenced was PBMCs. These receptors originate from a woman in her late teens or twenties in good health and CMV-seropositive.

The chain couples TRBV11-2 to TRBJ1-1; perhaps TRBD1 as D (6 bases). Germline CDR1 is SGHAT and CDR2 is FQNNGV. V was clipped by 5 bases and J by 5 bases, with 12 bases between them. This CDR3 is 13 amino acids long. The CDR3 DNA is TGTGCCAGCAGCCAGGGGTTCGAAACTGAAGCTTTCTTT. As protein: CASSQGFETEAFF.

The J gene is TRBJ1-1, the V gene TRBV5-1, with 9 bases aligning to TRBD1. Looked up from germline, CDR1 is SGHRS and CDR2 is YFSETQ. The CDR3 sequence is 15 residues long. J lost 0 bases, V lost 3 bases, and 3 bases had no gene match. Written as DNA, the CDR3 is TGCGCCAGCAGCTGGGGACAGGGAATGAACACTGAAGCTTTCTTT. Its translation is CASSWGQGMNTEAFF.

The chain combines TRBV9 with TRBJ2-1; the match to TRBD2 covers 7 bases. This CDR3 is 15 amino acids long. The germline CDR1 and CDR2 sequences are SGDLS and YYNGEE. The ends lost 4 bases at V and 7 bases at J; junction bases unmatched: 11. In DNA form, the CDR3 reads TGTGCCAGCAGCTACTTGGGGGAGGGGCTGAATGAGCAGTTCTTC. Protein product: CASSYLGEGLNEQFF.

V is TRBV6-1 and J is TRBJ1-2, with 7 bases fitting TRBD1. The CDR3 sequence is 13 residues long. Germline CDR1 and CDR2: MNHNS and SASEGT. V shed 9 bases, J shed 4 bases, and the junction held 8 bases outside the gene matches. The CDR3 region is CASGGGGFYGYTF. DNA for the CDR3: TGTGCCAGTGGTGGAGGGGGCTTCTATGGCTACACCTTC.

The CDR3 is CASSPTLGATDTQYF. For the CDR3, the DNA is TGTGCCAGCAGCCCAACCTTGGGGGCTACAGATACGCAGTATTTT. V gene TRBV11-2 combines with J gene TRBJ2-3; possibly TRBD1 for D (6 bases). V shed 5 bases and J shed 3 bases, with 15 bases lying between them. Per the germline V gene, CDR1 is SGHAT and CDR2 is FQNNGV. The CDR3 is 15 amino acids.

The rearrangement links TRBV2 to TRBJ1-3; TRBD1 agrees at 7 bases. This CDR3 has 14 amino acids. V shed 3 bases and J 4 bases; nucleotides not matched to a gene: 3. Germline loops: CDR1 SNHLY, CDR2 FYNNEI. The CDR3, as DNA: TGTGCCAGCAGTGAGACAGGGTTCGGAAACACCATATATTTT. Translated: CASSETGFGNTIYF. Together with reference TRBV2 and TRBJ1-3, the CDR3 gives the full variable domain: EPEVTQTPSHQVTQMGQEVILRCVPISNHLYFYWYRQILGQKVEFLVSFYNNEISEKSEIFDDQFSVERPDGSNFTLKIRSTKLEDSAMYFCASSETGFGNTIYFGEGSWLTVV.

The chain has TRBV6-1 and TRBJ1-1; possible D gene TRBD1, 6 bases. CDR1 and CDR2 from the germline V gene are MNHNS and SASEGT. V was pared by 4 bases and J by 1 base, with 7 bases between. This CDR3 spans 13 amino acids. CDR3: CASSVRGNTEAFF. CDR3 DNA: TGTGCCAGCAGTGTCAGGGGGAACACTGAAGCTTTCTTT.

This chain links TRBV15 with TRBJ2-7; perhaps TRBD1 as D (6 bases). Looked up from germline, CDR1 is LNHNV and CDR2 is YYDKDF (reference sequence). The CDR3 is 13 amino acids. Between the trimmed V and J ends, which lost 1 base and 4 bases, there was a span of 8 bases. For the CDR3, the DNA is TGTGCCACCAGCAGAGGGACAGATTACGAGCAGTACTTC. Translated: CATSRGTDYEQYF.

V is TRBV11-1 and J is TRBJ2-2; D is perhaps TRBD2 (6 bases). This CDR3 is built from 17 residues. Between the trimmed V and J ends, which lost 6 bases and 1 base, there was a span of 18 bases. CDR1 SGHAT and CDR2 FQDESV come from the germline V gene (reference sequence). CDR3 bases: TGTGCCAGCAGGACAGCCTGGGGACTCGGGAACACCGGGGAGCTGTTTTTT. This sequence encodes CASRTAWGLGNTGELFF.

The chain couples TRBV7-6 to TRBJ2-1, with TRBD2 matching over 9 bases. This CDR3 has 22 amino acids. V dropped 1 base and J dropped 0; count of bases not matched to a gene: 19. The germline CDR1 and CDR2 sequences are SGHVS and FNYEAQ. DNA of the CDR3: TGTGCCAGCAGCTTAGTGGCCCCGGAGAATAGCGGGGGCCAATCCTCCTACAATGAGCAGTTCTTC. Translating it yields CASSLVAPENSGGQSSYNEQFF.

In nucleotides, the CDR3 is TGCAGCGTTGAGTTACGGGACTTCAGCTCCTACGAGCAGTACTTC. Amino acid sequence: CSVELRDFSSYEQYF. The V call is TRBV29-1, the J call TRBJ2-7; a weak D match, TRBD2 (6 bases). The CDR3 sequence is 15 residues long. The ends were cut back, 3 bases at V and 0 bases at J, with 15 bases in the middle. In germline, CDR1 is SQVTM, CDR2 ANQGSEA.

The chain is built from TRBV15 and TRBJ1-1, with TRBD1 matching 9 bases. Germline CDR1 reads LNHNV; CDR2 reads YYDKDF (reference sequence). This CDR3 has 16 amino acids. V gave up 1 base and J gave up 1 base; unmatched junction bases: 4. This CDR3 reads CATSRAPGQGNTEAFF. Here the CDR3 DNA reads TGTGCCACCAGCAGAGCACCGGGACAGGGGAACACTGAAGCTTTCTTT.